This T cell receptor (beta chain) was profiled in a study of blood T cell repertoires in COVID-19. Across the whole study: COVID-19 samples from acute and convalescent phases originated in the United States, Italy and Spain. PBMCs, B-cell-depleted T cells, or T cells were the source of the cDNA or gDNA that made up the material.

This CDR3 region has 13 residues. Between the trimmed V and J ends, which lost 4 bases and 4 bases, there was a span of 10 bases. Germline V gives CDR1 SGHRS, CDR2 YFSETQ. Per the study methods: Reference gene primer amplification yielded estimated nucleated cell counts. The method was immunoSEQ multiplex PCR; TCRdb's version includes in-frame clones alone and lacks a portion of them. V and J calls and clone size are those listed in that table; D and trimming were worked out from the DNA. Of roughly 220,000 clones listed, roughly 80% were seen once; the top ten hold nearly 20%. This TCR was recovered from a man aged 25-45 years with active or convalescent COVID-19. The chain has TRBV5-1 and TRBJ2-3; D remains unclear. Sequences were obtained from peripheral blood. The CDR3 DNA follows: TGCGCCAGCAGCATGCGGTTAGCAGATACGCAGTATTTT. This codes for CASSMRLADTQYF.